This TCR beta chain was profiled in a study of T cells in Graves' hyperthyroidism and ophthalmopathy. Study in general: Peripheral blood was taken when the disease was first diagnosed, before any treatment began.

This clonotype was seen a few times. TCR beta CDR3 regions were amplified from RNA. In the first-round RT-PCR of the TCR CDR3, the HTBI primer set was used. TCRdb passed the multiplex PCR reads through MiXCR, listing each CDR3 protein once. The sample lists fewer than 450,000 distinct CDR3 sequences, roughly 13% seen once, with 28% in the top ten. The CDR3 covers 15 residues. Per germline, CDR1 SGHDT and CDR2 YYEEEE. V lost 1 base and J 2 bases, leaving 12 bases between the germline ends. The sequence was collected from a man in his fifties with Graves' ophthalmopathy. The genes are TRBV5-6 and TRBJ1-2; D remains ambiguous. Sequences were obtained from blood. The CDR3 here is CASSLSPATNYGYTF. The CDR3 region has the DNA TGTGCCAGCAGCTTGTCTCCGGCAACAAACTATGGCTACACCTTC.